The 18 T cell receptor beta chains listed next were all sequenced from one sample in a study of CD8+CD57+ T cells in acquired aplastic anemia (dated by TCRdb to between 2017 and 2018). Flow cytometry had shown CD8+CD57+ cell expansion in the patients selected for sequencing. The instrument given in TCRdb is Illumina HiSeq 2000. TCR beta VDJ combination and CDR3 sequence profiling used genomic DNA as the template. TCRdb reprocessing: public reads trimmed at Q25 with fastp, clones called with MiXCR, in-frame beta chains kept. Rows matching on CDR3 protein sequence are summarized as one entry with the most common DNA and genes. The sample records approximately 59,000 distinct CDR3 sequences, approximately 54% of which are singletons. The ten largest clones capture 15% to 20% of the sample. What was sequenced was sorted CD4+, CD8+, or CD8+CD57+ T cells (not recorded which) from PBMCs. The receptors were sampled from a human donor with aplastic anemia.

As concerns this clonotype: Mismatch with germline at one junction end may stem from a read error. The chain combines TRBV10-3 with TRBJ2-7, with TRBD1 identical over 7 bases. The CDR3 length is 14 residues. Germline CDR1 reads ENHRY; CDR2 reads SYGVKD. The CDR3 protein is CASSSGDRAYEQYF. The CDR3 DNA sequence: TGTGCCAGCAGTTCAGGGGACAGAGCCTACGAGCAGTACTTC.

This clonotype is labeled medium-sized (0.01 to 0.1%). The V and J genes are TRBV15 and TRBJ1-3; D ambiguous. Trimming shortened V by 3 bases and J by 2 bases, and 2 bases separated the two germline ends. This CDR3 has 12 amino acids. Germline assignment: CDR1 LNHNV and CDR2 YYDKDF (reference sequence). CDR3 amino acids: CATSRTGNTIYF. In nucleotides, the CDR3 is TGTGCCACCAGCAGGACTGGAAACACCATATATTTT.

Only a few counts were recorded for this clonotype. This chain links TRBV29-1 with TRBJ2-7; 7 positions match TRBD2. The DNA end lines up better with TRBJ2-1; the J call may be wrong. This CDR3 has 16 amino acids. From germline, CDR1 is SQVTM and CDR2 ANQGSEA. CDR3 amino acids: CSVEEVSGTTYNEQFF. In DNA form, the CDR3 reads TGCAGCGTTGAAGAGGTCAGCGGGACCACCTACAATGAGCAGTTCTTC.

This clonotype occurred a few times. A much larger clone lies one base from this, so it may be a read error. The CDR3 here is CASGVGGAQSSYNEQFF. For the CDR3, the DNA is TGTGCCAGCGGCGTAGGAGGGGCCCAGAGCTCCTACAATGAGCAGTTCTTC. The chain has TRBV9 and TRBJ2-1; TRBD2 might be the D (6 bases). Germline V gives CDR1 SGDLS, CDR2 YYNGEE. This CDR3 has 17 amino acids. Variable domain in full (rest from reference TRBV9 and TRBJ2-1): DSGVTQTPKHLITATGQRVTLRCSPRSGDLSVYWYQQSLDQGLQFLIQYYNGEERAKGNILERFSAQQFPDLHSELNLSSLELGDSALYFCASGVGGAQSSYNEQFFGPGTRLTVL.

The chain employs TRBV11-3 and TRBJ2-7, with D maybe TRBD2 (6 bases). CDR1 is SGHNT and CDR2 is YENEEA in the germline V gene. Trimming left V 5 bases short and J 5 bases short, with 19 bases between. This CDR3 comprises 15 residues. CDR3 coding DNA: TGTGCCAGCAGCCGATCTAGCGTTGGCGGGGACGAGCAGTACTTC. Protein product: CASSRSSVGGDEQYF.

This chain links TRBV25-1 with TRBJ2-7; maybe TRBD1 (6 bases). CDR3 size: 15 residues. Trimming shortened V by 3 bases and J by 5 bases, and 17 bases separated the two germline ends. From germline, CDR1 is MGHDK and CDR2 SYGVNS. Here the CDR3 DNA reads TGTGCCAGCAGTGACTTCTTACAGGGATCCGACGAGCAGTACTTC. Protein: CASSDFLQGSDEQYF.

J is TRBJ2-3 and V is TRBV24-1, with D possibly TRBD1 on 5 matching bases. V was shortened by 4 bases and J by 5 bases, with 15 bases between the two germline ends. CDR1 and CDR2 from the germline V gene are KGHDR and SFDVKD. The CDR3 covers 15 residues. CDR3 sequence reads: CATSDREVGEDTQYF. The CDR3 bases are TGTGCCACCAGTGACAGGGAAGTCGGCGAAGATACGCAGTATTTT.

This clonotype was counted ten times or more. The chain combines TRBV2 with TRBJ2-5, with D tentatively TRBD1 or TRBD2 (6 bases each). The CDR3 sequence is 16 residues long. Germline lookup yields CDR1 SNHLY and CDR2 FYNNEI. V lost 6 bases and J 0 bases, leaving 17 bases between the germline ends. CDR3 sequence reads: CASRGGFFGYQETQYF. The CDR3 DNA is TGTGCCAGCAGAGGGGGGTTCTTTGGGTACCAAGAGACCCAGTACTTC. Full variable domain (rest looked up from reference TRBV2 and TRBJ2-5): EPEVTQTPSHQVTQMGQEVILRCVPISNHLYFYWYRQILGQKVEFLVSFYNNEISEKSEIFDDQFSVERPDGSNFTLKIRSTKLEDSAMYFCASRGGFFGYQETQYFGPGTRLLVL.

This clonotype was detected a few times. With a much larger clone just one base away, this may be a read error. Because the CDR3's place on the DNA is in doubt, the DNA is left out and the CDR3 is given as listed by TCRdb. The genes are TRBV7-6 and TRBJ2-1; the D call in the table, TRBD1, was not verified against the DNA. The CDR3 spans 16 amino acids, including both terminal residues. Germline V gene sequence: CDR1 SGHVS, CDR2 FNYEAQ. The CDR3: CASSVGAGAVVNEQSF.

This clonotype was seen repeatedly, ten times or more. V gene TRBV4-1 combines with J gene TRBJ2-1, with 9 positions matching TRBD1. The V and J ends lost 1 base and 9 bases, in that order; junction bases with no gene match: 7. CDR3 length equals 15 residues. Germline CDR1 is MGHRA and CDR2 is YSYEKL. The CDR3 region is CASSQGGTGPGEQFF. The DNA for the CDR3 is TGCGCCAGCAGCCAAGGTGGGACAGGGCCAGGTGAGCAGTTCTTC.

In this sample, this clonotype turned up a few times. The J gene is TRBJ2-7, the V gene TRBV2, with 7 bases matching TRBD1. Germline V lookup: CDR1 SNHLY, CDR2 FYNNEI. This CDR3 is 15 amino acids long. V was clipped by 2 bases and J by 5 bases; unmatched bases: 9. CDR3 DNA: TGTGCCAGCAGTGAAAACGGTGTAGGGGGCGACGAGCAGTACTTC. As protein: CASSENGVGGDEQYF.

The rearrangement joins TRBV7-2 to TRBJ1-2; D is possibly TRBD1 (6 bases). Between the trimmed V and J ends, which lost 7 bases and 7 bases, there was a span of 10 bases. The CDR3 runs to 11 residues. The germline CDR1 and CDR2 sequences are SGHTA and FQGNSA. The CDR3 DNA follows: TGTGCCAGCACCTCAGGGGCTGGCTACACCTTC. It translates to CASTSGAGYTF.

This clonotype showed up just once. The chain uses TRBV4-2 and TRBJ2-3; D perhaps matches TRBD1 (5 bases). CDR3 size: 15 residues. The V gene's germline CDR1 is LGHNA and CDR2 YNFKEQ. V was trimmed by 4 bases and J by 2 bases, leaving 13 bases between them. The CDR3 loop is CASSPSTGITDTQYF. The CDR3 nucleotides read TGTGCCAGCAGCCCGAGCACAGGTATCACAGATACGCAGTATTTT.

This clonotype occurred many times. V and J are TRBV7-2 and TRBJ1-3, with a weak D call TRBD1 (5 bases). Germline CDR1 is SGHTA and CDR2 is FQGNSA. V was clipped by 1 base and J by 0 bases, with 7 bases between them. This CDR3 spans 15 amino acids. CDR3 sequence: CASSLGGSSGNTIYF. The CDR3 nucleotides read TGTGCCAGCAGCTTAGGGGGGAGCTCTGGAAACACCATATATTTT. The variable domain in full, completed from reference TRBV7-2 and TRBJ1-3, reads GAGVSQSPSNKVTEKGKDVELRCDPISGHTALYWYRQSLGQGLEFLIYFQGNSAPDKSGLPSDRFSAERTGGSVSTLTIQRTQQEDSAVYLCASSLGGSSGNTIYFGEGSWLTVV.

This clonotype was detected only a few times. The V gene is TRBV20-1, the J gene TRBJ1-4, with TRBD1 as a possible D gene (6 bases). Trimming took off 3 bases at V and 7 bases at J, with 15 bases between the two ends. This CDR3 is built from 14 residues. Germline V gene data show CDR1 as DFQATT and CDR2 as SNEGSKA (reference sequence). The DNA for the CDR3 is TGCAGTGCTAGTTGGAGGGGGGGAGGTGAAAAACTGTTTTTT. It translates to CSASWRGGGEKLFF.

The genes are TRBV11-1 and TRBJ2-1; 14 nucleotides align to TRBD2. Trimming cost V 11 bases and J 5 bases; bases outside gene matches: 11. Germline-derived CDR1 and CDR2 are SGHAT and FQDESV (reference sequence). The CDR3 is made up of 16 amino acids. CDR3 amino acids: CAATSGTSGGHNEQFF. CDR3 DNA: TGTGCCGCGACCTCCGGGACTAGCGGGGGCCACAATGAGCAGTTCTTC. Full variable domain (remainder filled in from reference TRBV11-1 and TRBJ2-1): EAEVAQSPRYKITEKSQAVAFWCDPISGHATLYWYRQILGQGPELLVQFQDESVVDDSQLPKDRFSAERLKGVDSTLKIQPAELGDSAMYLCAATSGTSGGHNEQFFGPGTRLTVL.

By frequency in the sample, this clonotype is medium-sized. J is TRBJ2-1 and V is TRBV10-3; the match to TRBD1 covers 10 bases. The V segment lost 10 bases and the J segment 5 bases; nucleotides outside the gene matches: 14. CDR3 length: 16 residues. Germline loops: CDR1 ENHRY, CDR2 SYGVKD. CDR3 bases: TGTGCCACTAACTTTGGACCGGGACAGGGGAACAATGAGCAGTTCTTC. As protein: CATNFGPGQGNNEQFF.

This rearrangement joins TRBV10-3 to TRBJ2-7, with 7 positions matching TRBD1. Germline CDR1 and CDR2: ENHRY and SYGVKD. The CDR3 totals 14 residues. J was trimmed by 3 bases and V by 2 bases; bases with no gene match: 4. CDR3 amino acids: CAISEPGQFYEQYF. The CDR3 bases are TGTGCCATCAGTGAGCCGGGACAGTTCTACGAGCAGTACTTC.